This T cell receptor beta chain came from a study of cytomegalovirus exposure and HLA in healthy donors. The validation cohort, a group of more than 100 subjects, included the donors and was separate from the roughly 700-subject first cohort. On this clone: Its antigen is not known.

The J segment lost 4 bases and the V segment lost 4 bases, leaving 6 bases of the junction unmatched. The germline V gene encodes CDR1 MGHDK and CDR2 SYGVNS. There are 15 residues in the CDR3. Assay used: immunoSEQ multiplex PCR; TCRdb lists only in-frame clones, some missing. This sample has fewer than 350,000 clones, with around nine tenths found just once. General study results and limits: Cytomegalovirus association was listed for approximately 150 TCR beta chains. A later analysis found first-cohort TCR clusters tended to co-occur in the approximately 110 validation repertoires.

The sample taken for sequencing was PBMCs. The rearrangement uses TRBV25-1 and TRBJ1-4, with 7 bases aligning to TRBD1. This receptor was taken from a young woman in good health and CMV-seronegative. CDR3 coding DNA: TGTGCCAGCAGTGGTCAGGACAGGAATAATGAAAAACTGTTTTTT. As protein: CASSGQDRNNEKLFF.